This TCR beta chain was sequenced for a study of T cell responses to AZD1222 COVID-19 vaccine. Study as a whole: Pooled together were second doses at about 4 or about 12 weeks.

Comments on this clone: Antigen specificity is unknown.

Germline values: CDR1 MDHEN, CDR2 SYDVKM. V gave up 6 bases and J gave up 9 bases; unmatched junction bases: 12. There are 17 residues in the CDR3. TCRdb's table, derived via immunoSEQ multiplex PCR, lists solely in-frame clones and lacks some. The table includes 150,000 to 200,000 clones, 92% detected once. Points from the study as a whole: Clonal diversity may have been underestimated, and the donors were mostly white British, with more females than males. Nearly half of spike-specific TCRs reportedly target variant regions that are unmutated in the B.1.351 and B.1.1.7 variants.

Sequencing was performed on peripheral blood, taken on day 0 of AZD1222 vaccination. The sequence derives from an adult in good health. The chain links TRBV28 to TRBJ2-1; 15 positions match TRBD2. CDR3 in DNA: TGTGCCAGCAGGTCTCCGGGACTAGCGGGAGGCAAGATTGAGCAGTTCTTC. This codes for CASRSPGLAGGKIEQFF.